The 2 T cell receptor beta chains below all came from one sample that was sequenced in a study of blood T cell repertoires in COVID-19. TCRdb keeps only in-frame clones here, not all; method: immunoSEQ multiplex PCR. This table has under 200,000 clones, about 87% appearing once. The sequencing input was peripheral blood. These TCRs come from a man between 18 and 29 years old with active or convalescent COVID-19.

This chain uses TRBV5-5 with TRBJ1-6; D is unresolved. This CDR3 contains 17 residues. Germline values: CDR1 SGHKS, CDR2 YYEKEE (reference sequence). Deletions cut 2 bases from V and 0 bases from J, with 12 bases between. CDR3 residues: CASSFSGVSSYNSPLHF. The CDR3, as DNA: TGTGCCAGCAGCTTCTCCGGGGTTAGCTCCTATAATTCACCCCTCCACTTT.

The V and J genes are TRBV14 and TRBJ2-2; no clear D gene. This CDR3 contains 15 residues. V was clipped by 1 base and J by 4 bases, with 10 bases between them. Germline loops: CDR1 SGHDN, CDR2 FVKESK. In DNA form, the CDR3 reads TGTGCCAGCAGCCAAGTTGGCCAGATCACCGGGGAGCTGTTTTTT. It translates to CASSQVGQITGELFF.